These 30 T cell receptor beta chains originate from one sample sequenced in a study of cytomegalovirus exposure and HLA in healthy donors. The table came from immunoSEQ multiplex PCR; TCRdb's copy has only in-frame clones and leaves some out. The data contain some 260,000 clones, about 90% of them singletons. Sequencing was done on a sample of PBMCs. The receptors originated from a man between 18 and 35 years old in good health and CMV-seropositive.

This chain uses TRBV19 with TRBJ2-1; D is perhaps TRBD1 (6 bases). The CDR3 spans 14 residues. The germline V and J ends were trimmed by 5 bases and 5 bases, with 13 bases remaining between them. Germline values: CDR1 LNHDA, CDR2 SQIVND (reference sequence). Here the CDR3 DNA reads TGTGCCAGTAGTGGGGGCCTCACGGACAATGAGCAGTTCTTC. Translating it yields CASSGGLTDNEQFF. The entire variable domain, with the rest obtained from reference TRBV19 and TRBJ2-1, is as follows: DGGITQSPKYLFRKEGQNVTLSCEQNLNHDAMYWYRQDPGQGLRLIYYSQIVNDFQKGDIAEGYSVSREKKESFPLTVTSAQKNPTAFYLCASSGGLTDNEQFFGPGTRLTVL.

This clone was observed a few times. V and J are TRBV5-4 and TRBJ2-7; 10 nucleotides match TRBD2. This CDR3 is built from 15 residues. Per germline, CDR1 SGHNT and CDR2 YYREEE (reference sequence). The J segment lost 3 bases and the V segment lost 0 bases, leaving 3 bases of the junction unmatched. DNA for the CDR3: TGTGCCAGCAGCTTGGCTTCTAGCGGGAGCTACGAGCAGTACTTC. Its translation: CASSLASSGSYEQYF.

The chain uses TRBV5-1 and TRBJ1-2; 8 bases fit TRBD1. The CDR3 loop spans 15 amino acids. V gave up 4 bases and J gave up 5 bases; unmatched junction bases: 10. The germline CDR1 and CDR2 sequences are SGHRS and YFSETQ. The CDR3 here is CASSTGQGGVYGYTF. CDR3 nucleotides: TGCGCCAGCAGCACCGGACAGGGAGGGGTGTATGGCTACACCTTC.

This clone was seen only once. The rearrangement links TRBV4-2 to TRBJ1-1; 7 bases are a match to TRBD1. V dropped 5 bases and J dropped 8; count of bases not matched to a gene: 11. The CDR3 runs 14 residues. Germline CDR1 reads LGHNA; CDR2 reads YNFKEQ. The CDR3 sequence is CASSDRQGGVEAFF. The CDR3 DNA follows: TGTGCCAGCAGCGACCGACAGGGCGGTGTGGAAGCTTTCTTT.

The chain links TRBV7-9 to TRBJ2-1, with D possibly TRBD2 on 6 matching bases. There are 17 residues in the CDR3. Trimming stripped 2 bases from V and 6 bases from J, with 20 bases between. CDR1 and CDR2 from the germline V gene are SEHNR and FQNEAQ (reference sequence). The chain's CDR3 is CASSLWVGRDESNEQFF. The CDR3 bases are TGTGCCAGCAGCTTATGGGTAGGGCGGGACGAGAGCAATGAGCAGTTCTTC.

This clone was seen only a few times. The same CDR3 can be traced to other DNA sequences in this sample. The CDR3 coding sequence is TGTGCCACCAGCAGAGATTCAGATGAAAAACTGTTTTTT. Translated, it gives CATSRDSDEKLFF. The chain has TRBV15 and TRBJ1-4; D gene ambiguous. The CDR3 spans 13 residues. V was pared by 0 bases and J by 6 bases, with 5 bases between. Germline assignment: CDR1 LNHNV and CDR2 YYDKDF (reference sequence). The full variable domain, completed using reference TRBV15 and TRBJ1-4, is DAMVIQNPRYQVTQFGKPVTLSCSQTLNHNVMYWYQQKSSQAPKLLFHYYDKDFNNEADTPDNFQSRRPNTSFCFLDIRSPGLGDTAMYLCATSRDSDEKLFFGSGTQLSVL.

The gene calls are TRBV29-1 and TRBJ1-1; D is unresolved. Germline values: CDR1 SQVTM, CDR2 ANQGSEA. Deletions cut 1 base from V and 0 bases from J, with 9 bases between. The CDR3 consists of 14 residues. CDR3 residues: CSVEGALMNTEAFF. CDR3 DNA sequence: TGCAGCGTTGAAGGGGCCTTAATGAACACTGAAGCTTTCTTT.

This clone was found once. The chain joins TRBV27 to TRBJ2-7; 8 nucleotides match TRBD2. CDR1 MNHEY and CDR2 SMNVEV come from the germline V gene (reference sequence). The CDR3 spans 14 residues. The junction had 5 bases not matched to a gene; V was cut back by 6 bases and J by 1 base. The CDR3 loop reads CASRRLANSYEQYF. DNA for the CDR3: TGTGCCAGCAGAAGACTAGCGAATTCCTACGAGCAGTACTTC.

The chain links TRBV6-6 to TRBJ1-5; D gene unclear. The germline V and J ends were trimmed by 1 base and 0 bases, with 4 bases remaining between them. The CDR3 length is 14 residues. From germline, CDR1 is MNHNY and CDR2 SVGAGI (reference sequence). The CDR3 coding sequence is TGTGCCAGCAGTTACTTAGGTAGCAATCAGCCCCAGCATTTT. Translated, it gives CASSYLGSNQPQHF.

CDR3 nucleotide sequence: TGTGCCAGCAGCGTACCGTCCGGGACTAGCGGGAGGGAGCAGTTCTTC. Encoded protein: CASSVPSGTSGREQFF. This chain joins TRBV11-2 and TRBJ2-1; 15 bases fit TRBD2. The CDR3 spans 16 residues. CDR1 is SGHAT, CDR2 FQNNGV, per germline. J was trimmed by 10 bases and V by 5 bases; bases with no gene match: 9.

The chain links TRBV5-1 to TRBJ2-1, with D perhaps given as TRBD1 or TRBD2 (5 bases each). The CDR3 spans 13 residues. Trimming shortened V by 4 bases and J by 14 bases, and 19 bases separated the two germline ends. The germline V gene has CDR1 SGHRS and CDR2 YFSETQ. CDR3 nucleotide sequence: TGCGCCAGCAGCAGAGGGACCCACCAAGACGAGTTCTTC. The encoded protein is CASSRGTHQDEFF.

The rearrangement joins TRBV27 to TRBJ2-2; 9 bases agree with TRBD1. This CDR3 is built from 16 residues. After removal of 6 bases from V and 4 bases from J, the junction contained 9 bases not matched to a gene. The germline gives CDR1 MNHEY, CDR2 SMNVEV (reference sequence). The CDR3 spells CASRLPGTGTTGELFF. In DNA, the CDR3 is TGTGCCAGCAGACTCCCCGGGACAGGGACCACCGGGGAGCTGTTTTTT.

This chain links TRBV5-4 with TRBJ2-7; 8 bases match TRBD1. The J segment lost 5 bases and the V segment lost 0 bases, leaving 10 bases of the junction unmatched. CDR3 length equals 16 residues. CDR1 SGHNT and CDR2 YYREEE come from the germline V gene (reference sequence). The CDR3 region is CASSLARGTGLDEQYF. The DNA for the CDR3 is TGTGCCAGCAGCTTGGCGAGGGGGACAGGACTCGACGAGCAGTACTTC. The whole variable domain, remainder taken from reference TRBV5-4 and TRBJ2-7, is ETGVTQSPTHLIKTRGQQVTLRCSSQSGHNTVSWYQQALGQGPQFIFQYYREEENGRGNFPPRFSGLQFPNYSSELNVNALELDDSALYLCASSLARGTGLDEQYFGPGTRLTVT.

The chain joins TRBV13 to TRBJ2-7, with D maybe TRBD1 (6 bases). This CDR3 contains 14 residues. Germline CDR1 and CDR2: PRHDT and FYEKMQ (reference sequence). Trimming pared 4 bases from V and 1 base from J, leaving 11 bases between. This CDR3 is CASSSGRGSYEQYF. The DNA for the CDR3 is TGTGCCAGCAGCTCCGGCAGGGGTTCCTACGAGCAGTACTTC.

V is TRBV10-1 and J is TRBJ2-5; tentative D call: TRBD2 (6 bases). The CDR3 totals 15 residues. The germline V gene encodes CDR1 WNHNN and CDR2 SYGVQD (reference sequence). V dropped 6 bases and J dropped 5 bases, with 19 bases sitting between them. CDR3 amino acids: CASSAPGIRGETQYF. In DNA form, the CDR3 reads TGCGCCAGCAGCGCCCCAGGGATCCGGGGGGAGACCCAGTACTTC.

The chain recombines TRBV2 with TRBJ2-5, with D possibly TRBD2 on 5 matching bases. V shed 4 bases and J shed 5 bases, with 17 bases lying between them. Germline CDR1 is SNHLY and CDR2 is FYNNEI. CDR3 size: 15 residues. The CDR3: CASSGLGREGETQYF. The CDR3 DNA follows: TGTGCCAGCAGTGGATTGGGTCGGGAAGGGGAGACCCAGTACTTC.

The chain employs TRBV5-1 and TRBJ2-1; perhaps TRBD2 as D (5 bases). CDR1 and CDR2 (germline): SGHRS, YFSETQ. This CDR3 region has 15 residues. Between the trimmed V and J ends, which lost 4 bases and 0 bases, there was a span of 11 bases. The CDR3 loop reads CASSGTGSSYNEQFF. CDR3 coding DNA: TGCGCCAGCAGCGGCACTGGGAGCTCCTACAATGAGCAGTTCTTC.

The chain couples TRBV19 to TRBJ1-2; D not resolved. Trimming stripped 1 base from V and 2 bases from J, with 8 bases between. CDR3 size: 14 residues. The germline gives CDR1 LNHDA, CDR2 SQIVND (reference sequence). CDR3: CASSIGYTNYGYTF. The CDR3 coding sequence is TGTGCCAGTAGTATAGGCTACACGAACTATGGCTACACCTTC.

This clone was detected only a few times. V is TRBV2 and J is TRBJ2-7; D is unresolved. The CDR3 contains 12 residues. CDR1 is SNHLY, CDR2 FYNNEI, per germline. V was clipped by 4 bases and J by 3 bases, with 7 bases between them. For the CDR3, the DNA is TGTGCCAGCAGTGTATATCTCTACGAGCAGTACTTC. Its translation: CASSVYLYEQYF.

The J gene is TRBJ1-5, the V gene TRBV4-1, with 9 bases fitting TRBD1. The ends lost 4 bases at V and 5 bases at J; junction bases unmatched: 3. CDR1 MGHRA and CDR2 YSYEKL come from the germline V gene. CDR3 length equals 14 residues. The CDR3 sequence: CASSLQGADQPQHF. DNA for the CDR3: TGCGCCAGCAGCCTACAGGGGGCAGATCAGCCCCAGCATTTT.

V usage is TRBV5-1 and J usage is TRBJ1-5, with D possibly matching TRBD1 (6 bases). CDR1 and CDR2 (germline): SGHRS, YFSETQ. The CDR3 is 15 residues long. V gave up 0 bases and J gave up 4 bases, with 11 bases separating them. CDR3 DNA sequence: TGCGCCAGCAGCTTGGAAGGACAGAGTAATCAGCCCCAGCATTTT. Translated: CASSLEGQSNQPQHF.

J is TRBJ2-7 and V is TRBV11-3, with 10 bases identical to TRBD1. The junction had 6 bases not matched to a gene; V was cut back by 2 bases and J by 5 bases. CDR3 size: 15 residues. Looked up from germline, CDR1 is SGHNT and CDR2 is YENEEA. The CDR3 DNA reads TGTGCCAGCAGCTTATCCGGGACAGGGGCCCACGAGCAGTACTTC. This sequence encodes CASSLSGTGAHEQYF. Together with reference TRBV11-3 and TRBJ2-7, the CDR3 gives the full variable domain: EAGVVQSPRYKIIEKKQPVAFWCNPISGHNTLYWYLQNLGQGPELLIRYENEEAVDDSQLPKDRFSAERLKGVDSTLKIQPAELGDSAVYLCASSLSGTGAHEQYFGPGTRLTVT.

The chain joins TRBV5-6 to TRBJ2-5; D unresolved. V dropped 4 bases and J dropped 4 bases, with 11 bases sitting between them. The CDR3 sequence is 13 residues long. CDR1 is SGHDT and CDR2 is YYEEEE in the germline V gene. The CDR3 protein is CASSPGPRETQYF. DNA of the CDR3: TGTGCCAGCAGCCCCGGACCCCGAGAGACCCAGTACTTC.

This sequence joins TRBV19 and TRBJ2-2; tentative D call: TRBD1 (6 bases). The germline CDR1 and CDR2 sequences are LNHDA and SQIVND (reference sequence). Deletions cut 3 bases from V and 5 bases from J, with 16 bases between. This CDR3 has 16 amino acids. The CDR3 region has the DNA TGTGCCAGTAGTATTAGGGCCAGGGGAAGTACCGGGGAGCTGTTTTTT. This encodes CASSIRARGSTGELFF.

The chain couples TRBV5-6 to TRBJ1-2, with 7 nucleotides matching TRBD1. CDR3 length: 14 residues. The germline CDR1 and CDR2 sequences are SGHDT and YYEEEE. V lost 4 bases to trimming and J lost 8 bases; unmatched junction nucleotides: 11. This CDR3 reads CASSLATGEGGYTF. CDR3 nucleotide sequence: TGTGCCAGCAGCCTTGCTACAGGGGAAGGCGGCTACACCTTC.

The chain couples TRBV2 to TRBJ2-3; 7 nucleotides align to TRBD1. The germline V gene has CDR1 SNHLY and CDR2 FYNNEI. This CDR3 region has 15 residues. The V segment lost 4 bases and the J segment 2 bases; nucleotides outside the gene matches: 6. The CDR3 nucleotides are TGTGCCAGCAGTGGCCAAGGGGGCGACACAGATACGCAGTATTTT. Protein sequence: CASSGQGGDTDTQYF.

Concerning this clone: The same CDR3 also results from other DNA sequences found in this sample. For the CDR3, the DNA is TGTGCCAGCAGTGAACTTAACTATGGCTACACCTTC. This sequence encodes CASSELNYGYTF. The rearrangement links TRBV6-1 to TRBJ1-2, with no clear D. This CDR3 comprises 12 residues. Germline V gene sequence: CDR1 MNHNS, CDR2 SASEGT. Trimming removed 2 bases from V and 1 base from J, with 2 bases in between.

This chain links TRBV27 with TRBJ2-1; 7 bases are a match to TRBD2. The CDR3 extends over 16 amino acids. The V segment lost 0 bases and the J segment 3 bases; nucleotides outside the gene matches: 5. Per germline, CDR1 MNHEY and CDR2 SMNVEV (reference sequence). CDR3 protein: CASSLSGGPFYNEQFF. Here the CDR3 DNA reads TGTGCCAGCAGTTTATCGGGAGGGCCTTTCTACAATGAGCAGTTCTTC.

A word on this clone: Other DNA sequences within the sample encode an identical CDR3. The genes are TRBV7-3 and TRBJ1-1; D possibly corresponds to TRBD1 (5 bases). V was cut by 2 bases and J by 1 base, with 5 bases left in between. This CDR3 is 13 amino acids long. CDR1 and CDR2 (germline): SGHTA, FQGTGA. The CDR3 protein is CASSLGQNTEAFF. CDR3 coding DNA: TGTGCCAGCAGCTTAGGACAGAACACTGAAGCTTTCTTT.

A single count supports this clone. The rearrangement uses TRBV28 and TRBJ2-7; D may be TRBD1 (5 bases). The CDR3 totals 12 residues. From germline, CDR1 is MDHEN and CDR2 SYDVKM. V was cut by 6 bases and J by 7 bases, with 13 bases left in between. The CDR3 bases are TGTGCCAGCAGGGCCAGGGTGGAAGAGCAGTACTTC. Translating gives CASRARVEEQYF. The full variable domain, in which reference TRBV28 and TRBJ2-7 provide the parts outside the CDR3, is DVKVTQSSRYLVKRTGEKVFLECVQDMDHENMFWYRQDPGLGLRLIYFSYDVKMKEKGDIPEGYSVSREKKERFSLILESASTNQTSMYLCASRARVEEQYFGPGTRLTVT.